The 4 T cell receptor beta chains in this list originate from one sample, sequenced in a study of blood T cell repertoires in COVID-19 (dated by TCRdb to 2018 to 2021). The library was obtained by the immunoSEQ multiplex PCR assay. Not all clones reach the TCRdb copy of this immuneACCESS table, which keeps in-frame sequences only. Checked studies attribute under half of the gap to unresolved V genes and leave the rest unexplained. Across this sample there are 150,000 to 200,000 clones, with over 70% seen only once. The ten largest clones represent roughly a sixth of the sample. Sequencing was performed on peripheral blood. All receptors derive from a man between 60 and 70 years old with active or convalescent COVID-19.

The V call is TRBV7-9, the J call TRBJ2-7, with TRBD2 matching over 14 bases. The CDR3 runs to 17 residues. Looked up from germline, CDR1 is SEHNR and CDR2 is FQNEAQ (reference sequence). The junction had 7 bases not matched to a gene; V was cut back by 3 bases and J by 3 bases. The CDR3 DNA reads TGTGCCAGCAGCTTCGTGACTAGCGGGAGGGGAGGCTACGAGCAGTACTTC. As protein: CASSFVTSGRGGYEQYF.

The genes are TRBV28 and TRBJ2-2; D not resolved. The CDR3 has 13 amino acids. Germline V CDR1 and CDR2: MDHEN, SYDVKM. Trimming stripped 6 bases from V and 0 bases from J, with 5 bases between. CDR3 sequence reads: CASSSTNTGELFF. The CDR3 coding sequence is TGTGCCAGCAGCAGTACGAACACCGGGGAGCTGTTTTTT.

The chain carries TRBV14 and TRBJ2-3; D gene uncertain. Germline assignment: CDR1 SGHDN and CDR2 FVKESK. The V gene lost 5 bases and the J gene lost 5 bases, with 8 bases spanning the gap. The length of the CDR3 is 12 residues. The CDR3 loop reads CASSLTRDTQYF. The CDR3 DNA sequence: TGTGCCAGCAGCTTAACGCGAGATACGCAGTATTTT. The full variable domain, its missing parts supplied by reference TRBV14 and TRBJ2-3, is EAGVTQFPSHSVIEKGQTVTLRCDPISGHDNLYWYRRVMGKEIKFLLHFVKESKQDESGMPNNRFLAERTGGTYSTLKVQPAELEDSGVYFCASSLTRDTQYFGPGTRLTVL.

The CDR3 spells CSASYMGGRADEQYF. The CDR3 DNA reads as TGCAGTGCTAGTTATATGGGCGGGAGGGCCGACGAGCAGTACTTC. The V call is TRBV20-1, the J call TRBJ2-7; 9 positions match TRBD2. The CDR3 is 15 amino acids. V trimming: 3 bases; J trimming: 5 bases; junction bases outside the gene matches: 11. Germline CDR1 is DFQATT and CDR2 is SNEGSKA (reference sequence).